One sample yielded the 2 T cell receptor beta chains listed below, sequenced in a study of cytomegalovirus exposure and HLA in healthy donors. The PCR employed 60 Vbeta primers together with 13 Jbeta primers. Some clones are missing from TCRdb's copy, which holds only in-frame ones; the method was immunoSEQ multiplex PCR. The table shows more than 110,000 clones, with around 79% occurring only once. The sample consisted of PBMCs. These TCRs come from a woman between 50 and 59 years old in good health and CMV-seropositive.

The rearrangement uses TRBV4-3 and TRBJ1-5; D is uncertain. The germline CDR1 and CDR2 sequences are LGHNA and YSLEER. The CDR3 runs to 16 residues. Trimming left V 0 bases short and J 0 bases short, with 9 bases between. DNA of the CDR3: TGCGCCAGCAGCCAAGATACCAGTTATAGCAATCAGCCCCAGCATTTT. Its protein is CASSQDTSYSNQPQHF.

A few counts support this clone. The chain uses TRBV18 and TRBJ1-5; 7 bases line up with TRBD1. V lost 2 bases to trimming and J lost 2 bases; unmatched junction nucleotides: 6. The CDR3 has 16 residues. Germline assignment: CDR1 KGHSH and CDR2 LQKENI. The CDR3 here is CASSPATGIGNQPQHF. In DNA form, the CDR3 reads TGTGCCAGCTCACCAGCGACAGGGATTGGCAATCAGCCCCAGCATTTT.